The source of this T cell receptor beta chain is a study of early T cells in non-severe SARS-CoV-2 infection (dated by TCRdb to the early 2020s). In terms of the full investigation: TCR sequencing used bulk RNA from unsorted whole blood, so alpha and beta chains could not be paired.

This clonotype was counted ten times or more. No cognate antigen has been identified for it. The input lacks base qualities; no much larger clone sits a single base away. The method behind the library was 5' RACE. The run used a NextSeq 500. To correct for sequencing error and PCR bias, the TCR library protocol tagged individual cDNA molecules with unique molecular identifiers. TCR alpha and beta chains were both sequenced, and the abundances of alpha and beta sequences in each sample were closely correlated with each other. In the paper's pipeline: Decombinator V4 was used to annotate the V gene, J gene and CDR3 of the TCR sequences. Expanded TCRs were defined as changing significantly between any two time points under a Poisson model with p below 0.0001. TCR abundances were normalised to the total number of TCRs sequenced per sample and were expressed as counts per million. TRAV1-2 paired with TRAJ12, TRAJ20 or TRAJ33 defined MAIT TCRs, while TRAV10 paired with TRAJ18 defined iNKT TCRs. VDJdb, accessed 1 November 2021, was searched for CMV, EBV and SARS-CoV-2 annotated TCRs, with TCRs annotated for multiple antigens excluded. Starting from the raw public reads, TCRdb applied fastp trimming at Q25, assembled clones with MiXCR and retained in-frame beta chains. One record per CDR3 amino acid sequence lists the most common genes and DNA. TCRdb, rather than the study authors, made the V and J calls. This sample gives some 40,000 distinct CDR3 sequences in total; less than 7% of them show up just once. 4.4% of the sample belongs to the ten largest clones.

Study-wide findings and limitations: VDJdb matching was skewed toward anti-spike CD8 responses and likely underestimated virus-specific expansions by missing private and CD4 specificities.

This was a case-control study nested in a cohort of healthcare workers in London, UK, who had nasopharyngeal swab PCR tests and blood samples taken every week. Healthcare workers were recruited between 23 and 31 March 2020, during the week of the UK lockdown, and were followed weekly for up to about 15 weeks. Its CDR3 holds 16 amino acids, cysteine through phenylalanine. CDR3 DNA is the only sequence kept; it has 48 bases, read in frame from the first base. Via the germline V gene, CDR1 is MNHNS and CDR2 SASEGT. V loses 2 bases of germline sequence and J loses 0 bases, and the interval between the two ends is 13 bases.

Material: whole blood, obtained at baseline. The sequence derives from an adult who was a healthcare worker with PCR-confirmed SARS-CoV-2 infection or an uninfected control (not recorded which). The chain is assembled from TRBV6-1 and TRBJ1-1, with TRBD1 perhaps the D gene, on 6 matching bases. CDR3 loop: CASSEFMGAMNTEAFF. The DNA sequence is as follows: TGTGCCAGCAGTGAATTTATGGGGGCCATGAACACTGAAGCTTTCTTT.